This T cell receptor (beta chain) was observed in a study of T cell clonotyping in hematopoietic cell transplantation. General study results and limits: Pathologically expanded recipient clonotypes increased progressively from day 30 to day 180 as diversity fell. At the given depth, recipient repertoires were over 95% de novo clonotypes.

This clone has only a few counts. Its antigen is currently unknown. Libraries were prepared by immunoSEQ multiplex PCR; TCRdb keeps only in-frame clonotypes and omits some of them. The repertoire holds approximately 6,100 clones, with roughly 30% as singletons. Germline lookup yields CDR1 SGHTA and CDR2 FQGNSA. The CDR3 length is 11 residues. Trimming removed 5 bases at V and 5 bases at J, with 1 base between. Blood collection times were about day -28 and days 30, 100, 180 posttransplant. This sequence originates from a female patient in her fifties who had an allogeneic stem cell transplant from an unrelated donor, so the T cells may come from the graft donor. Some clones in this sample may be carry-over from other donors' samples. The genes are TRBV7-2 and TRBJ1-6, with no clear D. The source material was peripheral blood mononuclear cells, sampled 30 days after allogeneic stem cell transplant. The CDR3 DNA reads as TGTGCCAGCAGCAATAATTCACCCCTCCACTTT. Translation gives CASSNNSPLHF.